This TCR beta chain originates from a study of shared clonotypes between healthy human individuals. Authors' processing steps: ImmunoSEQ junction-only sequences lacked quality scores, so their filtering differed. Sequencing was performed with immunoSEQ multiplex PCR; in TCRdb, only in-frame clones are kept and a portion is missing. Clonal size and the V and J genes are those of that table, whereas D and trimming came from the DNA. The sample holds about 2.4 million clones; over 85% are singletons and the top ten take 0.36%. Material: naive CD4+ T cells from PBMCs. The subset was: CD45RA+ positively selected. This clonotype originated in a man between 18 and 35 years old in good health. Some clones in this sample may be carry-over from other donors' samples.

As DNA, the CDR3 is TGTGCCAGCAGCTTCGGGACTAGCGGGAGGTGGGATGAGCAGTTCTTC. This encodes CASSFGTSGRWDEQFF. The rearrangement uses TRBV7-3 and TRBJ2-1, with TRBD2 identical over 15 bases. This CDR3 comprises 16 residues. Looked up from germline, CDR1 is SGHTA and CDR2 is FQGTGA. V lost 3 bases, J lost 8 bases, and 5 bases stayed unmatched.